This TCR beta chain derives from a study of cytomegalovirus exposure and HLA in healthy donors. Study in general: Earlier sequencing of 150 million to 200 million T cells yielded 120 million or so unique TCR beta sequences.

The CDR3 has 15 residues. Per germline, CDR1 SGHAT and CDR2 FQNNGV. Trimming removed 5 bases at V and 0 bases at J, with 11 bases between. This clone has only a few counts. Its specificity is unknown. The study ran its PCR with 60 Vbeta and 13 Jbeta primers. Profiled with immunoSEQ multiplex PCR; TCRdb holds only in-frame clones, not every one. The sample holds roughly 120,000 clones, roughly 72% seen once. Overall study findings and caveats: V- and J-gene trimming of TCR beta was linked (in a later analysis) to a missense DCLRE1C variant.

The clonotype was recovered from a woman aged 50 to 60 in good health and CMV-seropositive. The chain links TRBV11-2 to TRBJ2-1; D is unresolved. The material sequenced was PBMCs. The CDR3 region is CASSPVSYSYNEQFF. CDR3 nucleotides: TGTGCCAGCAGCCCAGTAAGTTACTCCTACAATGAGCAGTTCTTC. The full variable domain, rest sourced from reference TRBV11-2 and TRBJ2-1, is EAGVAQSPRYKIIEKRQSVAFWCNPISGHATLYWYQQILGQGPKLLIQFQNNGVVDDSQLPKDRFSAERLKGVDSTLKIQPAKLEDSAVYLCASSPVSYSYNEQFFGPGTRLTVL.